The 26 T cell receptor beta chains reported below all come from one sample, sequenced in a study of CD8 T cells in Susac syndrome. Reverse transcription of 0.5 to 1 ug RNA was carried out with random hexamers. From the immunoSEQ multiplex PCR reads, TCRdb called clonotypes with MiXCR, one entry per CDR3 protein. The profile shows about 130,000 distinct CDR3 sequences, over 90% of them singletons. The specimen was CD8+ T cells from PBMCs. Receptors originate from a human donor with Susac syndrome.

J is TRBJ2-1 and V is TRBV13; a weak D match, TRBD1 (5 bases). CDR3 length: 15 amino acids. Trimming took off 1 base at V and 1 base at J, with 8 bases between the two ends. Per germline, CDR1 PRHDT and CDR2 FYEKMQ (reference sequence). CDR3 sequence reads: CASSLEGPSYNEQFF. The CDR3 bases are TGTGCCAGCAGCTTAGAGGGGCCGTCCTACAATGAGCAGTTCTTC.

The chain joins TRBV4-1 to TRBJ2-7; 10 nucleotides agree with TRBD1. The V and J ends lost 5 bases and 7 bases, in that order; junction bases with no gene match: 8. The CDR3 runs 14 residues. The V gene's germline CDR1 is MGHRA and CDR2 YSYEKL. The CDR3 DNA follows: TGCGCCAGCAGCACCGGGACAGGGGTAAAAGAGCAGTACTTC. Protein product: CASSTGTGVKEQYF.

The chain has TRBV4-1 and TRBJ1-5, with TRBD1 matching 7 bases. The CDR3 is made up of 15 amino acids. After removal of 0 bases from V and 9 bases from J, the junction contained 8 bases not matched to a gene. Germline CDR1 and CDR2: MGHRA and YSYEKL. The CDR3 DNA reads TGCGCCAGCAGCCAAGAACAGGGGCTACTCGGGCCCCAGCATTTT. This gives the protein CASSQEQGLLGPQHF.

The J gene is TRBJ2-7, the V gene TRBV28; D ambiguous. The germline V gene encodes CDR1 MDHEN and CDR2 SYDVKM. V was trimmed by 1 base and J by 4 bases, leaving 5 bases between them. This CDR3 is 12 amino acids long. CDR3 in amino acids: CASSLSGYEQYF. DNA of the CDR3: TGTGCCAGCAGTTTATCAGGATACGAGCAGTACTTC.

This chain joins TRBV27 and TRBJ2-2, with D tentatively TRBD1 (6 bases). V lost 6 bases and J lost 2, with 10 bases in between. CDR3 length equals 14 residues. Germline V gives CDR1 MNHEY, CDR2 SMNVEV (reference sequence). The CDR3 loop is CASSKGTNTGELFF. CDR3 nucleotide sequence: TGTGCCAGCAGCAAGGGGACAAACACCGGGGAGCTGTTTTTT.

The genes are TRBV7-3 and TRBJ1-1; D not resolved. The CDR3 covers 16 residues. V was cut by 3 bases and J by 5 bases, with 19 bases left in between. In germline, CDR1 is SGHTA, CDR2 FQGTGA. The CDR3 DNA reads as TGTGCCAGCAGCTTTACCCGGGCGCAAATGGGGACTGAAGCTTTCTTT. It translates to CASSFTRAQMGTEAFF.

This clonotype was counted a few times. This chain uses TRBV27 with TRBJ2-6; D not resolved. The CDR3 consists of 12 residues. The germline V gene encodes CDR1 MNHEY and CDR2 SMNVEV (reference sequence). Trimming shortened V by 6 bases and J by 1 base, and 1 base separated the two germline ends. For the CDR3, the DNA is TGTGCCAGCAGGTCTGGGGCCAACGTCCTGACTTTC. It specifies CASRSGANVLTF.

Written as DNA, the CDR3 is TGTGCCAGCAGCCAAGTTGGGCTCCGGGAGGCCGGCCAAGAGACCCAGTACTTC. It specifies CASSQVGLREAGQETQYF. The chain employs TRBV4-2 and TRBJ2-5; TRBD2 matches 7 bases. In germline, CDR1 is LGHNA, CDR2 YNFKEQ. J was trimmed by 1 base and V by 1 base; bases with no gene match: 12. This CDR3 comprises 18 residues.

This chain uses TRBV4-1 with TRBJ1-1; D is undetermined. V was shortened by 4 bases and J by 2 bases, with 8 bases between the two germline ends. CDR1 is MGHRA, CDR2 YSYEKL, per germline. The CDR3 has 13 amino acids. The DNA of the CDR3 is TGCGCCAGCAGCCTATCCGCCAACACTGAAGCTTTCTTT. Encoded protein: CASSLSANTEAFF.

The genes are TRBV6-5 and TRBJ2-5; weak D call: TRBD2 (7 bases). Germline loops: CDR1 MNHEY, CDR2 SVGAGI. V lost 8 bases, J lost 5 bases, and 21 bases lay in between. The length of the CDR3 is 15 residues. CDR3 coding DNA: TGTGCCAGCGGGCGCGGGGGCGGGCTTGGGGAGACCCAGTACTTC. Translating gives CASGRGGGLGETQYF.

The genes are TRBV5-6 and TRBJ2-7; D is uncertain. CDR1 is SGHDT and CDR2 is YYEEEE in the germline V gene. V lost 0 bases, J lost 0 bases, and 10 bases lay in between. CDR3 length equals 15 residues. The CDR3 sequence is CASSLGVGFSYEQYF. The CDR3 DNA follows: TGTGCCAGCAGCTTGGGGGTCGGTTTCTCCTACGAGCAGTACTTC.

V usage is TRBV6-2 or TRBV6-3 and J usage is TRBJ2-4, with 12 positions matching TRBD2. The germline gives CDR1 MNHEY, CDR2 SVGEGT. The CDR3 runs to 15 residues. V dropped 6 bases and J dropped 7; count of bases not matched to a gene: 7. The CDR3 DNA sequence: TGTGCCAGCAGCCTAGCGGGAGGGCTCGGGAACATTCAGTACTTC. Its protein is CASSLAGGLGNIQYF.

This clonotype was observed a handful of times. The chain has TRBV7-8 and TRBJ2-1; no clear D. The CDR3 has 14 amino acids. Trimming stripped 1 base from V and 4 bases from J, with 8 bases between. CDR1 is SGHVS and CDR2 is FQNEAQ in the germline V gene. Here the CDR3 DNA reads TGTGCCAGCAGCTTAGTATTTCCGTACAATGAGCAGTTCTTC. It encodes CASSLVFPYNEQFF.

The chain uses TRBV20-1 and TRBJ2-7; 8 nucleotides line up with TRBD1. Looked up from germline, CDR1 is DFQATT and CDR2 is SNEGSKA (reference sequence). The length of the CDR3 is 12 residues. V trimming: 6 bases; J trimming: 13 bases; junction bases outside the gene matches: 14. CDR3 region: CSAPTPDRAVYF. The DNA of the CDR3 is TGCAGTGCCCCTACGCCGGACAGGGCCGTTTACTTC.

The rearrangement joins TRBV12-3 or TRBV12-4 to TRBJ2-3, with 10 bases that match TRBD2. V trimming: 6 bases; J trimming: 0 bases; junction bases outside the gene matches: 3. The CDR3 is 15 amino acids. The CDR3: CASSTSGTSTDTQYF. As DNA, the CDR3 is TGTGCCAGCAGCACTAGCGGGACTAGCACAGATACGCAGTATTTT.

The J gene is TRBJ2-3, the V gene TRBV27; D is ambiguous. Germline V gene data show CDR1 as MNHEY and CDR2 as SMNVEV (reference sequence). The CDR3 has 14 residues. The V gene lost 6 bases and the J gene lost 5 bases, with 15 bases spanning the gap. DNA of the CDR3: TGTGCCAGCAGCCCGAACCTCAATGGAGATACGCAGTATTTT. This translates into CASSPNLNGDTQYF.

This rearrangement joins TRBV27 to TRBJ2-7; D might be TRBD1 or TRBD2, each matching 5 bases. Trimming cost V 2 bases and J 7 bases, with 12 bases left between them. This CDR3 is built from 13 residues. Per germline, CDR1 MNHEY and CDR2 SMNVEV (reference sequence). CDR3 loop: CASSLGAGGEQYF. CDR3 sequence (DNA): TGTGCCAGCAGTTTAGGGGCGGGCGGGGAGCAGTACTTC.

In this sample, this clonotype turned up once. The CDR3 nucleotides are TGTGCCAGCAGTTTCCTTACAGGGGACACTGAAGCTTTCTTT. It codes for CASSFLTGDTEAFF. The rearrangement joins TRBV12-3 or TRBV12-4 to TRBJ1-1; 7 nucleotides align to TRBD1. V was clipped by 3 bases and J by 3 bases; unmatched bases: 4. The CDR3 consists of 14 residues.

The chain has TRBV6-5 and TRBJ1-1; D is perhaps TRBD1 (5 bases). Germline V gene data show CDR1 as MNHEY and CDR2 as SVGAGI. The V end lost 0 bases, the J end lost 1 base, and 12 bases lay between the germline ends. The CDR3 runs 16 residues. The CDR3 sequence: CASSYSRGVPNTEAFF. In DNA, the CDR3 is TGTGCCAGCAGTTACTCGAGGGGAGTACCGAACACTGAAGCTTTCTTT.

The chain couples TRBV29-1 to TRBJ2-1; D remains ambiguous. The CDR3 runs to 14 residues. Germline CDR1 and CDR2: SQVTM and ANQGSEA. The V end was cut by 2 bases, the J end by 8 bases, with 16 bases between. The chain's CDR3 is CSVESGLPIYEQFF. The CDR3 DNA reads TGCAGCGTTGAATCGGGCTTGCCGATCTATGAGCAGTTCTTC.

The V gene is TRBV4-1, the J gene TRBJ2-3; no clear D gene. There are 13 residues in the CDR3. Germline V CDR1 and CDR2: MGHRA, YSYEKL. Trimming left V 1 base short and J 2 bases short, with 4 bases between. Here the CDR3 DNA reads TGCGCCAGCAGCCAAGTTTACACAGATACGCAGTATTTT. It translates to CASSQVYTDTQYF.

The CDR3 loop reads CASSQGLGGEAFF. CDR3 in DNA: TGTGCCAGCAGCCAAGGGCTGGGTGGTGAAGCTTTCTTT. J is TRBJ1-1 and V is TRBV3-1; D ambiguous. CDR3 length: 13 amino acids. Per germline, CDR1 LGHDT and CDR2 YNNKEL (reference sequence). The germline V and J ends were trimmed by 1 base and 7 bases, with 10 bases remaining between them.

This chain connects TRBV29-1 to TRBJ2-7, with 10 bases fitting TRBD1. CDR3 length: 16 amino acids. CDR1 is SQVTM, CDR2 ANQGSEA, per germline. V shed 0 bases, J shed 4 bases, and the junction held 9 bases outside the gene matches. Written as DNA, the CDR3 is TGCAGCGTTGAAGAGTCCGGGACAGGGGCTAATTACGAGCAGTACTTC. Its translation: CSVEESGTGANYEQYF.

V and J are TRBV12-3 or TRBV12-4 and TRBJ2-7, with TRBD2 matching 7 bases. V lost 7 bases and J lost 2; bases outside the gene matches: 8. This CDR3 spans 14 amino acids. The CDR3: CASKKAGLPYEQYF. The CDR3 DNA sequence: TGTGCCAGCAAGAAGGCGGGACTACCCTACGAGCAGTACTTC.

J is TRBJ2-1 and V is TRBV6-2 or TRBV6-3; D may be TRBD2 (6 bases). Trimming stripped 5 bases from V and 8 bases from J, with 10 bases between. Germline V gene data show CDR1 as MNHEY and CDR2 as SVGEGT. CDR3 size: 12 residues. DNA of the CDR3: TGTGCCAGCAGTCAACCTAGCGATGAGCAGTTCTTC. It encodes CASSQPSDEQFF.

The chain links TRBV28 to TRBJ2-1, with TRBD2 matching over 7 bases. CDR3 length equals 12 residues. Germline trimming cut 5 bases from V and 9 bases from J; bases unmatched to any gene: 4. Germline V gene data show CDR1 as MDHEN and CDR2 as SYDVKM. The CDR3 loop reads CASSIIAGEQFF. The CDR3 coding sequence is TGTGCCAGCAGTATAATAGCGGGTGAGCAGTTCTTC.